This T cell receptor (beta chain) was recovered during a study of neurological immune-mediated disorders. From 15-18 subjects, over 170 million TCR-beta sequences were obtained in each sequencing run. TCRdb ran MiXCR on the 5' RACE reads and lists one entry per CDR3 protein. The data contain roughly 23,000 distinct CDR3 sequences, about 9.4% of them singletons. This CDR3 contains 17 residues. The germline CDR1 and CDR2 sequences are SGHRS and YFSETQ. Between the trimmed V and J ends, which lost 0 bases and 6 bases, there was a span of 18 bases. This clonotype was seen repeatedly, ten times or more. Its antigen is currently unknown. Whole-study results and caveats: The study found the most TCR clonal expansion in HTLV-1-associated myelopathy and the least in multiple sclerosis, below healthy controls.

The genes are TRBV5-1 and TRBJ2-2, with D possibly being TRBD2 (8 bases). This clonotype originated in a woman aged 55-69 years with HTLV-1-associated myelopathy (HAM/TSP). The sample consisted of PBMCs. The CDR3: CASSLVSGDSRAGELFF. The CDR3 nucleotides read TGCGCCAGCAGCTTGGTTAGCGGGGACAGTCGCGCCGGGGAGCTGTTTTTT.